This T cell receptor (beta chain) was sequenced for a study of blood T cell repertoires in COVID-19 (TCRdb year 2020). Background on the whole study: Samples from collaborators originated in the United States, Italy and Spain and spanned both the acute and convalescent phases of COVID-19. The material from the prospective study consisted of cDNA or gDNA derived from T cells, B-cell-depleted T cells, or PBMCs. A de-identified subject ID, COVID-19 status, age in years and sex were almost always included in the sample metadata. Samples were obtained from the ongoing ImmuneRACE study (first 160 participants) and from about 1,300 subjects provided by 6 global collaborators. The dataset comprised deeply sampled blood TCRbeta repertoires from subjects exposed to, actively infected with, or recovered from COVID-19. Where available, HLA class I and class II types were obtained from metadata supplied by the sample provider rather than from assay-based typing. The repertoires were released in a freely available public database intended as a resource for research on the immune response to SARS-CoV-2.

On the study overall, not on this receptor specifically: How much clinical and demographic metadata was included differed by source and by participant, and the metadata was provided uncurated.

In Seattle, one collaborating source enrolled patients while the infection was active and tracked those patients longitudinally over the course of disease. The collaborating institutions used their own protocols to collect whole blood in K2EDTA tubes. For TCRbeta analysis, collaborator samples were shipped as frozen whole blood, as isolated PBMCs, or as DNA extracted from either sample type. Regarding this clone: There is no known antigen for this receptor. The record has no base qualities; no much larger clone is one base away.

TCRbeta CDR3 regions were amplified from genomic DNA by means of the immunoSEQ Assay, a bias-controlled multiplex PCR. In the source study's methods: The number of nucleated cells in each sample was estimated by amplification of reference gene primers within the assay. To quantify the absolute abundance of each unique TCRbeta CDR3 rearrangement, sequence reads were collapsed and filtered. For each sample, productive Simpson clonality was calculated as the square root of Simpson's diversity index across productive rearrangements. Here the immuneACCESS table is served through TCRdb, limited to in-frame sequences with V and J called. Missing clones are a known gap in these copies; in checked studies unresolved V genes cover under half, and the rest lacks a known reason. The V and J calls and clone size are taken from that table; D and trimming were inferred from the DNA. Present in this sample are more than 300,000 clones, about 89% of which were seen just once. More than 9% of the sample is held by the ten biggest clonotypes.

The CDR3 runs 19 residues from the cysteine to the phenylalanine. The read is trimmed to its CDR3 DNA, 57 bases read in frame from base 1. V gives up 0 bases and J gives up 7 bases, and the segment between their germline ends measures 25 bases. The CDR1 and CDR2 encoded by the germline V gene (reference sequence) are LGHDT and YNNKEL. Sequenced material: peripheral blood. The sequence joins TRBV3-1 (or the pseudogene TRBV3-2) to TRBJ2-1; the D region possibly corresponds to TRBD2 (5 bases align). The clonotype comes from a woman aged 25 to 45 with COVID-19, enrolled during active disease. The nucleotide sequence is given as TGTGCCAGCAGCCAAGATACGGGGAGCCCCCATAGAAGTGGGAATGAGCAGTTCTTC. The resulting protein is CASSQDTGSPHRSGNEQFF.